The 32 T cell receptor beta chains below all came from one sample that was sequenced in a study of CD8 T cells in ankylosing spondylitis. TCRdb re-called the 5' RACE reads with MiXCR, one entry per CDR3 protein. The repertoire holds roughly 230,000 distinct CDR3 sequences, with over 15% as singletons. The specimen was blood, either unsorted or a sorted T cell fraction (not recorded which). The source is a male donor with ankylosing spondylitis or in good health (not recorded which).

This chain joins TRBV7-3 and TRBJ2-1; D may match TRBD1 or TRBD2 (5 bases each). Germline values: CDR1 SGHTA, CDR2 FQGTGA. The CDR3 extends over 14 amino acids. Between the trimmed V and J ends, which lost 5 bases and 2 bases, there was a span of 10 bases. CDR3 region: CASSPMGPYNEQFF. As DNA, the CDR3 is TGTGCCAGCAGCCCGATGGGACCCTACAATGAGCAGTTCTTC.

This chain joins TRBV11-2 and TRBJ2-5, with D unclear. This CDR3 region has 15 residues. CDR1 is SGHAT, CDR2 FQNNGV, per germline. V was pared by 1 base and J by 3 bases, with 12 bases between. CDR3 sequence (DNA): TGTGCCAGCAGCTTAGGGAGTATCGAAGAAGAGACCCAGTACTTC. Its protein is CASSLGSIEEETQYF.

The sample holds many counts of this clonotype. One end of the junction fails to match germline, which may point to a read error. V usage is TRBV4-1 and J usage is TRBJ1-4; D unresolved. The CDR3 extends over 13 amino acids. Germline CDR1 and CDR2: MGHRA and YSYEKL. This chain's CDR3 is CASSQEPNEKLFF. CDR3 sequence (DNA): TGCGCCAGCAGCCAAGAACCTAACGAAAAACTGTTTTTT.

The CDR3 DNA sequence: TGTGCCAGCAGCTTAGGGGGACTAGCGGGCTACAATGAGCAGTTCTTC. Translation gives CASSLGGLAGYNEQFF. V and J are TRBV7-2 and TRBJ2-1; 12 nucleotides agree with TRBD2. The CDR3 covers 16 residues. Germline lookup yields CDR1 SGHTA and CDR2 FQGNSA. After removal of 1 base from V and 3 bases from J, the junction contained 1 base not matched to a gene.

This clonotype turned up a few times. The chain carries TRBV4-1 and TRBJ2-7; 9 bases are a match to TRBD1. The germline CDR1 and CDR2 sequences are MGHRA and YSYEKL. The CDR3 extends over 16 amino acids. The V and J ends lost 0 bases and 5 bases, in that order; junction bases with no gene match: 8. CDR3 sequence: CASSQDPGTGYDEQYF. CDR3 nucleotides: TGCGCCAGCAGCCAAGATCCAGGGACAGGGTACGACGAGCAGTACTTC.

Relative to its sample, this clonotype is medium-sized. The chain has TRBV15 and TRBJ2-7, with D possibly TRBD1 on 6 matching bases. The germline gives CDR1 LNHNV, CDR2 YYDKDF (reference sequence). This CDR3 is 15 amino acids long. Trimming removed 3 bases at V and 2 bases at J, with 14 bases between. CDR3 loop: CATSRETGHPYEQYF. Here the CDR3 DNA reads TGTGCCACCAGCAGGGAAACGGGACACCCCTACGAGCAGTACTTC.

Only one count was recorded for this clonotype. V gene TRBV6-1 combines with J gene TRBJ2-1; no clear D. The V and J ends lost 3 bases and 1 base respectively, with 10 bases between them. The CDR3 has 15 amino acids. Germline values: CDR1 MNHNS, CDR2 SASEGT. CDR3 bases: TGTGCCAGCAGTGATGTGCGGCTATCCTACAATGAGCAGTTCTTC. As protein: CASSDVRLSYNEQFF.

The V and J genes are TRBV19 and TRBJ2-7, with unresolved D. Trimming pared 5 bases from V and 3 bases from J, leaving 14 bases between. The CDR3 consists of 14 residues. The germline V gene has CDR1 LNHDA and CDR2 SQIVND (reference sequence). For the CDR3, the DNA is TGTGCCAGTAGTCCGCCCGGTGGATTCTACGAGCAGTACTTC. Translation gives CASSPPGGFYEQYF.

This clonotype was observed a few times. This rearrangement joins TRBV3-1 to TRBJ2-2; 12 nucleotides align to TRBD2. The CDR3 extends over 19 amino acids. The V gene's germline CDR1 is LGHDT and CDR2 YNNKEL (reference sequence). Trimming removed 3 bases from V and 3 bases from J; junction bases left unmatched: 11. This CDR3 reads CASSQEQLAGGPHTGELFF. In DNA, the CDR3 is TGTGCCAGCAGCCAGGAACAGCTAGCGGGAGGGCCCCACACCGGGGAGCTGTTTTTT.

A few counts support this clonotype. The chain has TRBV6-5 and TRBJ2-1; no clear D. The CDR3 is made up of 15 amino acids. Germline loops: CDR1 MNHEY, CDR2 SVGAGI. V gave up 2 bases and J gave up 9 bases, with 17 bases separating them. The CDR3 loop is CASSYGLVGASEQFF. CDR3 coding DNA: TGTGCCAGCAGTTACGGGCTAGTAGGCGCCAGTGAGCAGTTCTTC.

The rearrangement joins TRBV5-1 to TRBJ2-7, with 8 bases matching TRBD2. CDR1 and CDR2 from the germline V gene are SGHRS and YFSETQ. V was clipped by 2 bases and J by 5 bases; unmatched bases: 6. This CDR3 is 14 amino acids long. CDR3 in amino acids: CASSFSGDQHEQYF. Here the CDR3 DNA reads TGCGCCAGCAGCTTTAGCGGGGACCAGCACGAGCAGTACTTC.

This chain links TRBV12-3 or TRBV12-4 with TRBJ2-5; 8 nucleotides agree with TRBD2. This CDR3 is 13 amino acids long. The trim removed 5 bases at V and 3 bases at J, leaving 2 bases unmatched. The CDR3 here is CASSGGLEETQYF. CDR3 DNA sequence: TGTGCCAGCAGTGGGGGACTAGAAGAGACCCAGTACTTC.

This clonotype has a count of ten or more. The chain recombines TRBV29-1 with TRBJ2-7; 11 bases are a match to TRBD1. This CDR3 is built from 15 residues. Germline-derived CDR1 and CDR2 are SQVTM and ANQGSEA. The trim removed 3 bases at V and 3 bases at J, leaving 7 bases unmatched. The CDR3: CSVERRDRGNYEQYF. In DNA form, the CDR3 reads TGCAGCGTTGAGAGACGGGACAGGGGGAACTACGAGCAGTACTTC.

This clonotype has just a few counts. The V call is TRBV29-1, the J call TRBJ2-2; D might be TRBD2 (6 bases). The CDR3 is 15 residues long. Trimming cost V 2 bases and J 1 base, with 11 bases left between them. Germline loops: CDR1 SQVTM, CDR2 ANQGSEA. The CDR3 sequence is CSVENPGLNTGELFF. Here the CDR3 DNA reads TGCAGCGTTGAAAACCCGGGACTGAACACCGGGGAGCTGTTTTTT.

This clonotype occurred many times. This chain links TRBV12-3 or TRBV12-4 with TRBJ1-3; 9 nucleotides agree with TRBD1. The CDR3 has 15 amino acids. Losses at the gene ends were 8 bases for V and 2 bases for J; bases not matched to a gene: 7. The CDR3 sequence: CASPPGQGTGNTIYF. CDR3 nucleotides: TGTGCCAGCCCTCCGGGACAGGGCACTGGAAACACCATATATTTT.

This chain links TRBV12-3 or TRBV12-4 with TRBJ2-2; TRBD2 matches at 12 bases. The CDR3 totals 18 residues. The V and J ends lost 6 bases and 0 bases, in that order; junction bases with no gene match: 8. The CDR3 DNA follows: TGTGCCAGCAGCGACAGACTAGCGGGAGAAGCGAACACCGGGGAGCTGTTTTTT. Protein product: CASSDRLAGEANTGELFF.

This clonotype was seen a few times. The chain has TRBV4-1 and TRBJ1-5; 8 nucleotides match TRBD1. Germline V lookup: CDR1 MGHRA, CDR2 YSYEKL. This CDR3 has 15 residues. Trimming removed 1 base from V and 6 bases from J; junction bases left unmatched: 5. As DNA, the CDR3 is TGCGCCAGCAGCCAAGCAGGACAGGGAGGTCAGCCCCAGCATTTT. Translation gives CASSQAGQGGQPQHF.

This clonotype was found a few times. This chain's CDR3 is CAWASGTGVEQYF. The CDR3 nucleotides are TGTGCCTGGGCGTCCGGGACGGGCGTCGAGCAGTACTTC. This chain uses TRBV30 with TRBJ2-7; tentatively, D is TRBD1 or TRBD2 (5 bases each). The V end lost 5 bases, the J end lost 6 bases, and 17 bases lay between the germline ends. The CDR3 covers 13 residues. Germline CDR1 GTSNPN, CDR2 SVGIG (reference sequence). Full variable domain (missing parts from reference TRBV30 and TRBJ2-7): SQTIHQWPATLVQPVGSPLSLECTVEGTSNPNLYWYRQAAGRGLQLLFYSVGIGQISSEVPQNLSASRPQDRQFILSSKKLLLSDSGFYLCAWASGTGVEQYFGPGTRLTVT.

This clonotype was found many times. The chain uses TRBV18 and TRBJ2-5; perhaps D is TRBD1 or TRBD2 (5 bases each). CDR3 size: 13 residues. Trimming shortened V by 4 bases and J by 1 base, and 7 bases separated the two germline ends. Per germline, CDR1 KGHSH and CDR2 LQKENI. The CDR3 DNA reads TGTGCCAGCTCACGTGGGGGCCAAGAGACCCAGTACTTC. Encoded protein: CASSRGGQETQYF.

The chain has TRBV29-1 and TRBJ2-7; D is uncertain. From germline, CDR1 is SQVTM and CDR2 ANQGSEA. The CDR3 consists of 13 residues. V shed 1 base and J shed 2 bases, with 9 bases lying between them. The chain's CDR3 is CSVEVTAAYEQYF. In DNA form, the CDR3 reads TGCAGCGTTGAAGTCACGGCAGCCTACGAGCAGTACTTC.

This clonotype appeared many times. The chain couples TRBV20-1 to TRBJ2-1, with 9 bases that match TRBD2. The CDR3 has 17 amino acids. The J segment lost 3 bases and the V segment lost 6 bases, leaving 15 bases of the junction unmatched. Germline lookup yields CDR1 DFQATT and CDR2 SNEGSKA (reference sequence). The CDR3 sequence: CSATWTSVNLDYNEQFF. In DNA, the CDR3 is TGCAGTGCCACCTGGACTAGCGTGAATCTCGACTACAATGAGCAGTTCTTC.

This clonotype was recorded many times. J is TRBJ2-2 and V is TRBV6-1, with 13 bases identical to TRBD2. The V segment lost 6 bases and the J segment 1 base; nucleotides outside the gene matches: 5. This CDR3 has 17 residues. The germline gives CDR1 MNHNS, CDR2 SASEGT. DNA for the CDR3: TGTGCCAGCAGCCTGACTAGCGGGGGGATGAACACCGGGGAGCTGTTTTTT. Protein product: CASSLTSGGMNTGELFF.

This clonotype was seen more than once but under ten times. CDR3 sequence: CASSLEGGIQYF. DNA for the CDR3: TGTGCCAGCAGTCTGGAGGGGGGCATTCAGTACTTC. The chain links TRBV6-5 to TRBJ2-4; D possibly uses TRBD1 or TRBD2 (6 bases each). V lost 5 bases and J lost 9, with 11 bases in between. Germline assignment: CDR1 MNHEY and CDR2 SVGAGI. The CDR3 totals 12 residues.

In this sample, this clonotype turned up a few times. The chain is built from TRBV28 and TRBJ2-4; 10 bases agree with TRBD2. This CDR3 is built from 17 residues. Trimming at V came to 6 bases and at J to 8 bases, leaving 16 bases not matched to a gene. CDR1 MDHEN and CDR2 SYDVKM come from the germline V gene. CDR3 loop: CASSQGLAVDLGYIQYF. The CDR3 DNA follows: TGTGCCAGCAGCCAAGGACTAGCGGTAGATCTAGGATACATTCAGTACTTC. Looking up the rest from reference TRBV28 and TRBJ2-4 gives the full variable domain: DVKVTQSSRYLVKRTGEKVFLECVQDMDHENMFWYRQDPGLGLRLIYFSYDVKMKEKGDIPEGYSVSREKKERFSLILESASTNQTSMYLCASSQGLAVDLGYIQYFGAGTRLSVL.

This clonotype was counted many times. V gene TRBV4-3 combines with J gene TRBJ2-1; D not certain. Germline CDR1 LGHNA, CDR2 YSLEER. This CDR3 comprises 18 residues. The V end was cut by 0 bases, the J end by 4 bases, with 19 bases between. The CDR3 nucleotides read TGCGCCAGCAGCCAAGAAGGTATAGGATATACACGGTACAATGAGCAGTTCTTC. Its protein is CASSQEGIGYTRYNEQFF.

On this clonotype: Germline and junction disagree at one end, which may indicate a read error. This chain links TRBV20-1 with TRBJ2-5; TRBD2 matches 8 bases. Per the germline V gene, CDR1 is DFQATT and CDR2 is SNEGSKA (reference sequence). The CDR3 contains 14 residues. CDR3 sequence (DNA): TGCAGTGCTAGACTCCCCGGGGGGGAACCAATTCCGCACTTC. Its translation: CSARLPGGEPIPHF.

This clonotype was counted between two and nine times. The V gene is TRBV7-9, the J gene TRBJ2-7; tentative D call: TRBD2 (6 bases). The CDR3 is made up of 14 amino acids. V lost 0 bases, J lost 3 bases, and 9 bases lay in between. CDR1 is SEHNR and CDR2 is FQNEAQ in the germline V gene (reference sequence). The CDR3 DNA reads TGTGCCAGCAGCTTAGCGCGGGGAGACTACGAGCAGTACTTC. Translating gives CASSLARGDYEQYF.

This CDR3 is CASSLGTSGRNNEQFF. In DNA, the CDR3 is TGTGCCAGCAGTCTCGGGACTAGCGGGAGAAATAATGAGCAGTTCTTC. V and J are TRBV27 and TRBJ2-1; TRBD2 matches at 14 bases. Germline V gene lookup returns CDR1 MNHEY and CDR2 SMNVEV (reference sequence). Germline trimming cut 5 bases from V and 7 bases from J; bases unmatched to any gene: 7. The CDR3 sequence is 16 residues long.

CDR3 region: CASSPYQTGKYTEAFF. CDR3 in DNA: TGTGCCAGCAGTCCTTACCAGACAGGGAAGTACACTGAAGCTTTCTTT. The chain links TRBV7-8 to TRBJ1-1, with 7 bases matching TRBD1. CDR1 is SGHVS, CDR2 FQNEAQ, per germline. The CDR3 runs 16 residues. J gave up 3 bases and V 6 bases, and 13 bases lay outside the gene matches.

This clonotype has a handful of counts. The chain couples TRBV27 to TRBJ2-7; D is possibly TRBD2 (5 bases). The V and J ends lost 6 bases and 3 bases respectively, with 12 bases between them. Germline loops: CDR1 MNHEY, CDR2 SMNVEV (reference sequence). The CDR3 length is 13 residues. The CDR3 DNA reads TGTGCCAGCAGAGCCCCGGGGAGCTACGAGCAGTACTTC. As protein: CASRAPGSYEQYF.

This clonotype turned up a few times. The chain uses TRBV14 and TRBJ1-1, with D possibly being TRBD1 (5 bases). V was pared by 0 bases and J by 4 bases, with 9 bases between. The CDR3 sequence is 14 residues long. Germline CDR1 and CDR2: SGHDN and FVKESK. The CDR3 nucleotides read TGTGCCAGCAGCCAAGACCCGGGGGGCACTGAAGCTTTCTTT. Translation: CASSQDPGGTEAFF. The complete variable domain, with remaining parts taken from reference TRBV14 and TRBJ1-1, reads EAGVTQFPSHSVIEKGQTVTLRCDPISGHDNLYWYRRVMGKEIKFLLHFVKESKQDESGMPNNRFLAERTGGTYSTLKVQPAELEDSGVYFCASSQDPGGTEAFFGQGTRLTVV.

V usage is TRBV29-1 and J usage is TRBJ2-7; D uncertain. Trimming took off 5 bases at V and 3 bases at J, with 8 bases between the two ends. CDR3 length: 11 amino acids. Germline CDR1 SQVTM, CDR2 ANQGSEA. CDR3 region: CSVKVDYEQYF. CDR3 coding DNA: TGCAGCGTTAAAGTAGACTACGAGCAGTACTTC.